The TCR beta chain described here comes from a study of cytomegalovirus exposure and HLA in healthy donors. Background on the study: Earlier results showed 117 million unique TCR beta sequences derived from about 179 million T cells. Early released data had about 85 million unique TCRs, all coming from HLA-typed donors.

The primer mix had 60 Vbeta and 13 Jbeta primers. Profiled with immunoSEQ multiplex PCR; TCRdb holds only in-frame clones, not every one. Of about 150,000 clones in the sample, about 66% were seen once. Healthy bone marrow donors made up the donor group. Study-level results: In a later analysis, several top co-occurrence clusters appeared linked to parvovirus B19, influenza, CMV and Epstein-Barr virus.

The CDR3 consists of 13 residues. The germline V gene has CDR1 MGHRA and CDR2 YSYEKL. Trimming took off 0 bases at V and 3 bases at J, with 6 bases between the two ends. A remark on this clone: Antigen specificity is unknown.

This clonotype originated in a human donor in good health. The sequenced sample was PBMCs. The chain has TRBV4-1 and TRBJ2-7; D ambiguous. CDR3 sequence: CASSQDRSYEQYF. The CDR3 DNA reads TGCGCCAGCAGCCAAGATCGCAGCTACGAGCAGTACTTC.